What follows are 26 T cell receptor beta chains derived from one specimen sequenced in a study of CD8+CD57+ T cells in acquired aplastic anemia. The TCR beta profiling, which covered VDJ combination and CDR3 sequence, was carried out using genomic DNA as the template. TCRdb redid the calling of the reads with MiXCR, one entry per CDR3 protein. The sample includes roughly 280,000 distinct CDR3 sequences, 45% to 65% of them seen just once. An expansion of CD8+CD57+ cells by flow cytometry had been shown in patients chosen for sequencing. The sample consisted of sorted CD4+, CD8+, or CD8+CD57+ T cells (not recorded which) from PBMCs. These receptors were obtained from a human donor with aplastic anemia.

The chain uses TRBV2 and TRBJ2-2; 11 nucleotides agree with TRBD2. Germline V CDR1 and CDR2: SNHLY, FYNNEI. V shed 6 bases and J 0 bases; nucleotides not matched to a gene: 0. The CDR3 sequence is 15 residues long. CDR3 amino acids: CASRLAGANTGELFF. The CDR3 DNA sequence: TGTGCCAGCAGACTAGCGGGAGCGAACACCGGGGAGCTGTTTTTT.

In its sample, this clonotype was seen a few times. V is TRBV13 and J is TRBJ1-6; D ambiguous. Trimming removed 0 bases at V and 14 bases at J, with 11 bases between. CDR3 length equals 13 residues. Germline assignment: CDR1 PRHDT and CDR2 FYEKMQ (reference sequence). CDR3 loop: CASSLGQSFTLHF. The CDR3 region has the DNA TGTGCCAGCAGCTTAGGCCAAAGTTTCACCCTCCACTTT.

This clonotype was observed a handful of times. The V gene is TRBV5-1, the J gene TRBJ2-7; TRBD2 matches 10 bases. The germline V gene encodes CDR1 SGHRS and CDR2 YFSETQ. V shed 4 bases, J shed 6 bases, and the junction held 10 bases outside the gene matches. The CDR3 is made up of 15 amino acids. CDR3 DNA: TGCGCCAGCAGCCGGGGGGGCGTAGCGGGAGGCGAGCAGTACTTC. It codes for CASSRGGVAGGEQYF.

The chain combines TRBV4-2 with TRBJ1-4; TRBD1 agrees at 7 bases. This CDR3 is 16 amino acids long. V shed 0 bases, J shed 7 bases, and the junction held 8 bases outside the gene matches. Germline assignment: CDR1 LGHNA and CDR2 YNFKEQ. CDR3 nucleotides: TGTGCCAGCAGCCAAGACCGAGGGGGCCTTGGTGAAAAACTGTTTTTT. This sequence encodes CASSQDRGGLGEKLFF.

Of note for this clonotype: No DNA is shown, since the ends of the CDR3 on it are uncertain; the CDR3 is the one TCRdb lists. The chain couples TRBV25-1 to TRBJ2-5; TRBD2, the D gene given by the table, was not confirmed from the DNA. The CDR3 adds up to 15 amino acids, both ends counted. CDR1 and CDR2 (germline): MGHDK, SYGVNS. This CDR3 is CVPPAPKGREVTQYF.

Remarks on this clonotype: The germline gene is not matched at one end of the junction; a read error may be the cause. This chain links TRBV7-8 with TRBJ2-7, with 10 bases aligning to TRBD2. This CDR3 has 13 residues. The V gene's germline CDR1 is SGHVS and CDR2 FQNEAQ. CDR3 in amino acids: CASSSSGSYEQHF. CDR3 sequence (DNA): TGTGCCAGCAGCTCTAGCGGGAGCTACGAGCAGCACTTC.

There are many counts of this clonotype. As DNA, the CDR3 is TGTGCCAGCAGCCATCAGTACTCAGCTAACTATGGCTACACCTTC. Its protein is CASSHQYSANYGYTF. V gene TRBV2 combines with J gene TRBJ1-2; no reliable D call. Germline lookup yields CDR1 SNHLY and CDR2 FYNNEI. The CDR3 is 15 residues long. V lost 6 bases, J lost 0 bases, and 14 bases lay in between.

This clonotype was recorded only once. The chain employs TRBV19 and TRBJ1-6; D call uncertain. The V end lost 3 bases, the J end lost 7 bases, and 7 bases lay between the germline ends. The CDR3 consists of 13 residues. The germline V gene has CDR1 LNHDA and CDR2 SQIVND (reference sequence). The CDR3 DNA reads as TGTGCCAGTAGTATCGTCGGGAATTCACCCCTCCACTTT. It codes for CASSIVGNSPLHF.

The chain carries TRBV5-1 and TRBJ2-7; D could derive from TRBD1 or TRBD2 (6 bases each). The germline V and J ends were trimmed by 7 bases and 3 bases, with 17 bases remaining between them. This CDR3 has 14 residues. Germline V gives CDR1 SGHRS, CDR2 YFSETQ. This chain's CDR3 is CASQDGGAHYEQYF. The CDR3 DNA follows: TGCGCCAGCCAAGACGGGGGCGCCCACTACGAGCAGTACTTC.

This clonotype has a count of ten or more. V and J are TRBV5-8 and TRBJ2-3; 10 bases agree with TRBD2. The V and J ends lost 4 bases and 1 base, in that order; junction bases with no gene match: 9. The CDR3 loop spans 17 amino acids. Germline V gene lookup returns CDR1 SGHTS and CDR2 YDEGEE. The CDR3 reads CASSGGLAVGGTDTQYF. CDR3 coding DNA: TGTGCCAGCAGCGGAGGACTAGCGGTAGGAGGCACAGATACGCAGTATTTT.

DNA of the CDR3: TGTGCCACCAGCAGATCAGGGAACACTGAAGCTTTCTTT. Encoded protein: CATSRSGNTEAFF. V and J are TRBV15 and TRBJ1-1; D is unresolved. In germline, CDR1 is LNHNV, CDR2 YYDKDF (reference sequence). The CDR3 extends over 13 amino acids. V shed 2 bases and J shed 1 base, with 5 bases lying between them.

There are a few counts of this clonotype. The chain joins TRBV25-1 to TRBJ2-6, with TRBD1 as a possible D gene (6 bases). Germline V lookup: CDR1 MGHDK, CDR2 SYGVNS. The CDR3 spans 19 residues. The V and J ends lost 5 bases and 0 bases respectively, with 20 bases between them. CDR3 sequence (DNA): TGTGCCAGCAGTCCCTCGACCGGCCGACAGGTCTCTGGGGCCAACGTCCTGACTTTC. It yields the protein CASSPSTGRQVSGANVLTF.

This clonotype has a count of ten or more. The chain carries TRBV7-8 and TRBJ2-5, with 8 nucleotides matching TRBD2. V was pared by 0 bases and J by 4 bases, with 4 bases of the junction left unmatched. Germline CDR1 is SGHVS and CDR2 is FQNEAQ. This CDR3 is built from 15 residues. The CDR3: CASSLAAGGGETQYF. The DNA for the CDR3 is TGTGCCAGCAGCTTAGCGGCGGGGGGAGGAGAGACCCAGTACTTC.

V is TRBV7-9 and J is TRBJ1-4, with 7 bases aligning to TRBD1. The V and J ends lost 2 bases and 8 bases, in that order; junction bases with no gene match: 5. CDR1 and CDR2 (germline): SEHNR, FQNEAQ (reference sequence). The CDR3 has 14 residues. In nucleotides, the CDR3 is TGTGCCAGCAGCTTACCAGGGGGGGACGAAAAACTGTTTTTT. Protein sequence: CASSLPGGDEKLFF.

This clonotype occurred many times. DNA of the CDR3: TGCGCCAGCACGGACAGGGAGATTTATCAGCCCCAGCATTTT. Residues: CASTDREIYQPQHF. This sequence joins TRBV10-2 and TRBJ1-5; 8 bases are shared with TRBD1. Germline-derived CDR1 and CDR2 are WSHSY and SAAADI. The CDR3 is made up of 14 amino acids. J gave up 5 bases and V 7 bases, and 7 bases lay outside the gene matches.

This clonotype was seen ten or more times. The V and J genes are TRBV7-2 and TRBJ1-2; perhaps TRBD1 as D (6 bases). V dropped 4 bases and J dropped 2 bases, with 14 bases sitting between them. This CDR3 is built from 15 residues. Per the germline V gene, CDR1 is SGHTA and CDR2 is FQGNSA. The CDR3 region is CASSSRGGKNYGYTF. In DNA, the CDR3 is TGTGCCAGCAGCTCGAGGGGGGGGAAAAACTATGGCTACACCTTC.

The chain joins TRBV7-9 to TRBJ2-7; D gene unclear. CDR3 length: 13 residues. Germline CDR1 is SEHNR and CDR2 is FQNEAQ (reference sequence). Trimming took 6 bases from V and 3 from J, leaving 12 bases between them. The CDR3, as DNA: TGTGCCAGCAGTTTCACGGACCACTACGAGCAGTACTTC. Protein product: CASSFTDHYEQYF. The full variable domain, completed using reference TRBV7-9 and TRBJ2-7, is DTGVSQNPRHKITKRGQNVTFRCDPISEHNRLYWYRQTLGQGPEFLTYFQNEAQLEKSRLLSDRFSAERPKGSFSTLEIQRTEQGDSAMYLCASSFTDHYEQYFGPGTRLTVT.

With respect to this clonotype: At one boundary the junction diverges from the germline segment, which might be a read error. The J gene is TRBJ2-5, the V gene TRBV7-7; 9 bases fit TRBD2. The CDR3 has 14 residues. Germline values: CDR1 SSHAT, CDR2 FNYEAQ (reference sequence). This CDR3 is CASSPETSGENQHF. The CDR3 nucleotides read TGTGCCAGCAGCCCAGAGACTAGCGGAGAGAACCAGCACTTC.

The chain couples TRBV15 to TRBJ1-6, with a weak D call TRBD1 (5 bases). The V and J ends lost 0 bases and 7 bases respectively, with 16 bases between them. CDR3 size: 17 residues. The germline gives CDR1 LNHNV, CDR2 YYDKDF (reference sequence). DNA for the CDR3: TGTGCCACCAGCAGAGATCATCCGGGACGGGGAAATTCACCCCTCCACTTT. As protein: CATSRDHPGRGNSPLHF.

In its sample, this clonotype was seen a few times. V usage is TRBV9 and J usage is TRBJ2-2, with TRBD1 matching 8 bases. Losses at the gene ends were 2 bases for V and 4 bases for J; bases not matched to a gene: 4. The CDR3 has 15 residues. Germline V gene lookup returns CDR1 SGDLS and CDR2 YYNGEE. CDR3 sequence: CASSVQGASTGELFF. CDR3 nucleotides: TGTGCCAGCAGCGTGCAGGGGGCTAGCACCGGGGAGCTGTTTTTT.

This clonotype was observed many times. The V call is TRBV5-1, the J call TRBJ1-1, with D possibly TRBD1 on 6 matching bases. V was cut by 0 bases and J by 0 bases, with 9 bases left in between. The CDR3 loop spans 15 amino acids. Germline V gives CDR1 SGHRS, CDR2 YFSETQ. The CDR3 DNA follows: TGCGCCAGCAGCTTGGTTTCAGGGGTGAACACTGAAGCTTTCTTT. This codes for CASSLVSGVNTEAFF.

In this sample, this clonotype turned up many times. The chain is built from TRBV5-6 and TRBJ2-7; D unclear. The length of the CDR3 is 14 residues. Germline V gene lookup returns CDR1 SGHDT and CDR2 YYEEEE. With 0 bases removed from V and 2 bases from J, the gap between germline ends came to 9 bases. The CDR3 loop is CASSLVRMTYEQYF. The CDR3 DNA follows: TGTGCCAGCAGCTTGGTACGGATGACCTACGAGCAGTACTTC.

This clonotype has a count of ten or more. The DNA is omitted, as the CDR3 cannot be located on it reliably, and the CDR3 follows TCRdb's listing. This sequence joins TRBV29-1 and TRBJ2-3; TRBD1, the D gene given by the table, was not confirmed from the DNA. The CDR3 totals 14 residues, both ends included. Germline V lookup: CDR1 SQVTM, CDR2 ANQGSEA. The CDR3 region is CSVDFGPGGDTQYF.

This clonotype occurred once. The V gene is TRBV29-1, the J gene TRBJ1-6; maybe TRBD1 (5 bases). The CDR3 length is 13 residues. With 5 bases removed from V and 7 bases from J, the gap between germline ends came to 12 bases. The V gene's germline CDR1 is SQVTM and CDR2 ANQGSEA. CDR3 DNA sequence: TGCAGCGTTCTGCCGGGGACCAATTCACCCCTCCACTTT. Residues: CSVLPGTNSPLHF.

This clonotype was found once. The chain has TRBV20-1 and TRBJ1-5; TRBD1 is a possible D gene (6 bases). This CDR3 has 16 residues. Germline-derived CDR1 and CDR2 are DFQATT and SNEGSKA (reference sequence). V lost 6 bases and J 0 bases, leaving 18 bases between the germline ends. CDR3 in DNA: TGCAGTGCCAGTAGTATAGGGGGATATAGCAATCAGCCCCAGCATTTT. Translation: CSASSIGGYSNQPQHF.

The chain recombines TRBV2 with TRBJ2-7; D perhaps matches TRBD1 (5 bases). Trimming took 4 bases from V and 5 from J, leaving 18 bases between them. This CDR3 has 15 amino acids. Germline-derived CDR1 and CDR2 are SNHLY and FYNNEI. The CDR3 DNA sequence: TGTGCCAGCAGTGTAGGCAGGGTGTCATCTAACGAGCAGTACTTC. Protein product: CASSVGRVSSNEQYF.